A single sample gave rise to the 10 T cell receptor beta chains below, sequenced in a study of blood T cell repertoires in COVID-19. TCRdb's copy holds only in-frame clones and misses some; the assay was immunoSEQ multiplex PCR. The data show around 230,000 clones, 80% to 90% seen once. Sequencing was performed on peripheral blood. These receptors were collected from a woman aged 40 to 50 with active or convalescent COVID-19.

V gene TRBV4-2 combines with J gene TRBJ2-2; 7 positions match TRBD2. V shed 4 bases, J shed 0 bases, and the junction held 8 bases outside the gene matches. The CDR3 extends over 17 amino acids. Looked up from germline, CDR1 is LGHNA and CDR2 is YNFKEQ. In DNA form, the CDR3 reads TGTGCCAGCAGCCGCTCGGGGCGGGGGACGAACACCGGGGAGCTGTTTTTT. Translation: CASSRSGRGTNTGELFF.

Turning to this clone: At one end the junction does not follow the germline gene, possibly because of a read error. This rearrangement joins TRBV4-1 to TRBJ2-2; 13 bases match TRBD2. Germline CDR1 reads MGHRA; CDR2 reads YSYEKL. The CDR3 is 17 residues long. CDR3: CASTQLAGGPNTGELFF. The CDR3 DNA sequence: TGCGCCAGCACCCAACTAGCGGGGGGGCCCAACACCGGGGAGCTGTTTTTT.

The genes are TRBV2 and TRBJ1-2, with D tentatively TRBD1 (5 bases). The CDR3 length is 15 residues. CDR1 is SNHLY, CDR2 FYNNEI, per germline. Trimming left V 5 bases short and J 7 bases short, with 20 bases between. CDR3: CASSLRQSPVGGYTF. CDR3 DNA sequence: TGTGCCAGCAGTCTCCGACAGTCCCCAGTCGGTGGCTACACCTTC.

The chain uses TRBV15 and TRBJ2-3, with a possible D match to TRBD2 (6 bases). V was trimmed by 1 base and J by 0 bases, leaving 17 bases between them. This CDR3 is built from 18 residues. Germline V gives CDR1 LNHNV, CDR2 YYDKDF (reference sequence). The CDR3 here is CATSRGQPGDSSTDTQYF. DNA for the CDR3: TGTGCCACCAGCAGAGGTCAACCGGGAGACAGTAGCACAGATACGCAGTATTTT.

The genes are TRBV29-1 and TRBJ2-1; possibly TRBD2 for D (6 bases). Germline loops: CDR1 SQVTM, CDR2 ANQGSEA. V shed 6 bases and J shed 0 bases, with 21 bases lying between them. The CDR3 is made up of 17 amino acids. The CDR3 bases are TGCAGCGTACACGGGGGTGGAGCGTCCTACTCCTACAATGAGCAGTTCTTC. It specifies CSVHGGGASYSYNEQFF.

This clone was seen more than once but under ten times. The chain joins TRBV4-1 to TRBJ2-7; no clear D. Trimming shortened V by 1 base and J by 2 bases, and 9 bases separated the two germline ends. Germline V gives CDR1 MGHRA, CDR2 YSYEKL. The CDR3 extends over 14 amino acids. The CDR3 sequence is CASSQAGAAYEQYF. The CDR3 DNA reads as TGCGCCAGCAGCCAAGCAGGCGCCGCCTACGAGCAGTACTTC.

The chain links TRBV6-5 to TRBJ2-7; 11 bases are a match to TRBD2. The CDR3 is made up of 15 amino acids. Germline CDR1 and CDR2: MNHEY and SVGAGI. J was trimmed by 7 bases and V by 6 bases; bases with no gene match: 11. CDR3 region: CASSLPSGGPGEQYF. DNA of the CDR3: TGTGCCAGCAGCCTTCCTAGCGGGGGGCCAGGGGAGCAGTACTTC.

This clone was recorded only once. J is TRBJ1-1 and V is TRBV5-1, with 9 bases matching TRBD1. With V trimmed by 5 bases and J by 1 base, 0 bases remained unmatched. CDR1 and CDR2 (germline): SGHRS, YFSETQ. This CDR3 region has 13 residues. DNA for the CDR3: TGCGCCAGCAGGGGACAGGGGAACACTGAAGCTTTCTTT. It encodes CASRGQGNTEAFF.

J is TRBJ2-1 and V is TRBV24-1; D possibly corresponds to TRBD1 (6 bases). The CDR3 covers 17 residues. V was pared by 2 bases and J by 0 bases, with 13 bases between. CDR1 is KGHDR, CDR2 SFDVKD, per germline. CDR3 coding DNA: TGTGCCACCAGTGATTGGGGGACACCGAGCTCCTACAATGAGCAGTTCTTC. Its translation: CATSDWGTPSSYNEQFF.

This chain uses TRBV12-3 or TRBV12-4 with TRBJ1-1, with a possible D match to TRBD1 (6 bases). CDR3 length: 13 amino acids. V shed 6 bases and J shed 1 base, with 9 bases lying between them. The CDR3 here is CASSTTGNTEAFF. The CDR3 DNA reads as TGTGCCAGCAGCACGACAGGGAACACTGAAGCTTTCTTT.